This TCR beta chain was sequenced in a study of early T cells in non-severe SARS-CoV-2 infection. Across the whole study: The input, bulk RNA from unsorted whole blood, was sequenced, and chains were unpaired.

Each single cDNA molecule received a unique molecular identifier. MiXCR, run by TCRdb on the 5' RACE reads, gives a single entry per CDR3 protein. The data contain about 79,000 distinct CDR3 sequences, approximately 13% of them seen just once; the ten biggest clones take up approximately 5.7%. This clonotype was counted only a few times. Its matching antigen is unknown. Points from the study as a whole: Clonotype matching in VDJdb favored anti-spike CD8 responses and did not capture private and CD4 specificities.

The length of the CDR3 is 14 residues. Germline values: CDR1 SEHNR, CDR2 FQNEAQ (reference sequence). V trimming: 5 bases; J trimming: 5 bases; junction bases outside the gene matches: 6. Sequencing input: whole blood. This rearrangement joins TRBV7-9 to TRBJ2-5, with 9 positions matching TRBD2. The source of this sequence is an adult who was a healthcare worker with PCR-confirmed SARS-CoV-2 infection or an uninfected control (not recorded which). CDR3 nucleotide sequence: TGTGCCAGCAGCCCCGGGACTAGCAAGGAGACCCAGTACTTC. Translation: CASSPGTSKETQYF. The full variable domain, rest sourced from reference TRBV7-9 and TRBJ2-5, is DTGVSQNPRHKITKRGQNVTFRCDPISEHNRLYWYRQTLGQGPEFLTYFQNEAQLEKSRLLSDRFSAERPKGSFSTLEIQRTEQGDSAMYLCASSPGTSKETQYFGPGTRLLVL.